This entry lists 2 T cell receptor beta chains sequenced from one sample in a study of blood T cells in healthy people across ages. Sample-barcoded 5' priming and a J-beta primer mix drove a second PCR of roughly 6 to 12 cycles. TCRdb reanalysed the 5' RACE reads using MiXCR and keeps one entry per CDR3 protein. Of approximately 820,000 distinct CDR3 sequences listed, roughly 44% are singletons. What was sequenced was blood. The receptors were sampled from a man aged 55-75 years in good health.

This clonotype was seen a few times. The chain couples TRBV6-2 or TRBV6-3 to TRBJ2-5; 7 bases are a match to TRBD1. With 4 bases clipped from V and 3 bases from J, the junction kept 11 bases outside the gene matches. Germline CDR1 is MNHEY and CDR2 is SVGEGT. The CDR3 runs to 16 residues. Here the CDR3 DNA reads TGTGCCAGCAGTTCCTATGCGACAGGGATGAAAGAGACCCAGTACTTC. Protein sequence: CASSSYATGMKETQYF.

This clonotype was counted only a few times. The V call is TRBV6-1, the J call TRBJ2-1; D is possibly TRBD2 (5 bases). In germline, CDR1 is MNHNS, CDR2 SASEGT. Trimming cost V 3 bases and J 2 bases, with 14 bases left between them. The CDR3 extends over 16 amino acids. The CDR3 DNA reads TGTGCCAGCAGTGACGCCGGGATCCCGGCCTACAATGAGCAGTTCTTC. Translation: CASSDAGIPAYNEQFF.